Listed below are T cell receptor beta chains from one sample, sequenced in a study of graft-versus-host responses after intestinal transplantation. Sequenced by immunoSEQ multiplex PCR; TCRdb stores in-frame clones only, minus some. The profile covers more than 25,000 clones, with just under 95% appearing a single time and less than 0.85% taken by the ten largest. The specimen was PBMCs, collected nearly 31 days after intestinal transplant. The receptors were gathered from a human patient who received an intestinal transplant, so some T cells may come from the graft donor. Each CDR3 is given with its conserved first and last residue. Fields, in order: clone size, V gene, D gene, J gene, CDR3 protein, CDR3 DNA. The D gene is left open where the match is weak. Where a row states a size, it is once, few, many or the class of an expanded clone; other rows omit it.

.,TRBV7-8,.,TRBJ2-1,CASSLGGREQFF,TGTGCCAGCAGCTTAGGCGGTCGTGAGCAGTTCTTC
.,TRBV6-6,.,TRBJ1-5,CASSHEQGDSNQPQHF,TGTGCCAGCAGCCACGAACAGGGTGATAGCAATCAGCCCCAGCATTTT
.,TRBV6-6,.,TRBJ2-3,CASSSGQRSTDTQYF,TGTGCCAGCAGTTCAGGACAGCGAAGCACAGATACGCAGTATTTT
.,TRBV4-2,.,TRBJ1-4,CASSRRDSRTGKLFF,TGTGCCAGCAGCCGACGGGACTCCCGCACAGGAAAACTGTTTTTT
.,TRBV11-2,TRBD1,TRBJ2-7,CASSADRDEQYF,TGTGCCAGCAGCGCCGACAGGGACGAGCAGTACTTC
.,TRBV2,TRBD1,TRBJ1-2,CASSEEGQGVYGYTF,TGTGCCAGCAGTGAAGAGGGACAGGGTGTCTATGGCTACACCTTC
.,TRBV29-1,.,TRBJ1-3,CSVEQGNTIYF,TGCAGCGTTGAACAGGGAAACACCATATATTTT
.,TRBV28,TRBD2,TRBJ2-7,CASSPASAGDWYEQYF,TGTGCCAGCAGCCCCGCCTCGGCGGGAGATTGGTACGAGCAGTACTTC
.,TRBV2,TRBD2,TRBJ2-3,CASSPGTISTDTQYF,TGTGCCAGCAGTCCCGGGACTATTAGCACAGATACGCAGTATTTT
once,TRBV19,.,TRBJ1-1,CASSMGAAEAFF,TGTGCCAGTAGTATGGGGGCCGCTGAAGCTTTCTTT
.,TRBV2,.,TRBJ2-5,CASSPTRAKQGRGETQYF,TGTGCCAGCAGTCCCACCCGGGCCAAACAGGGGCGGGGTGAGACCCAGTACTTC
.,TRBV28,.,TRBJ2-5,CASSLPGQYQETQYF,TGTGCCAGCAGTTTACCCGGCCAGTACCAAGAGACCCAGTACTTC
once,TRBV10-2,TRBD2,TRBJ2-3,CASRGAGTSTDTQYF,TGCGCCAGCAGAGGAGCGGGGACTAGCACAGATACGCAGTATTTT
.,TRBV28,TRBD2,TRBJ2-7,CASSLERGATYEQYF,TGTGCCAGCAGCCTCGAGCGGGGCGCCACCTACGAGCAGTACTTC
.,TRBV7-2,TRBD2,TRBJ2-5,CASSLWGLAGYQETQYF,TGTGCCAGCAGCTTATGGGGACTAGCGGGGTACCAAGAGACCCAGTACTTC
.,TRBV30,.,TRBJ1-1,CAWSVQGLGAFF,TGTGCCTGGAGTGTACAGGGTCTTGGAGCTTTCTTT
.,TRBV5-8,TRBD1,TRBJ1-6,CASSLSGQSNSPLHF,TGTGCCAGCAGCTTGTCGGGACAGAGCAATTCACCCCTCCACTTT
.,TRBV7-9,TRBD1,TRBJ2-7,CASSLAMPGTGGQDEQYF,TGTGCCAGCAGCTTAGCGATGCCGGGGACAGGGGGCCAGGACGAGCAGTACTTC
few,TRBV27,.,TRBJ2-1,CASSLSGSNEQFF,TGTGCCAGCAGTTTATCAGGGTCGAATGAGCAGTTCTTC